The TCR beta chain under discussion was sequenced for a study of blood T cell repertoires in COVID-19. In germline, CDR1 is LNHDA, CDR2 SQIVND (reference sequence). With V trimmed by 7 bases and J by 1 base, 6 bases remained unmatched. The CDR3 runs to 15 residues. Original handling: By means of reference gene primer amplification, nucleated cell counts were estimated. Data came from immunoSEQ multiplex PCR; TCRdb stores just in-frame clones and leaves some out. Clone size and the V and J calls come from that table; the DNA yielded D and trimming. The repertoire has tens of thousands of clones, about 70% of them found once; the top ten carry around 21%.

The receptor was derived from a man between 45 and 60 years old with active or convalescent COVID-19. Sequenced sample: peripheral blood. The chain has TRBV19 and TRBJ2-7; 11 positions agree with TRBD1. CDR3: CASNSGTGGSYEQYF. DNA for the CDR3: TGTGCCAGTAACTCCGGGACAGGGGGATCCTACGAGCAGTACTTC.